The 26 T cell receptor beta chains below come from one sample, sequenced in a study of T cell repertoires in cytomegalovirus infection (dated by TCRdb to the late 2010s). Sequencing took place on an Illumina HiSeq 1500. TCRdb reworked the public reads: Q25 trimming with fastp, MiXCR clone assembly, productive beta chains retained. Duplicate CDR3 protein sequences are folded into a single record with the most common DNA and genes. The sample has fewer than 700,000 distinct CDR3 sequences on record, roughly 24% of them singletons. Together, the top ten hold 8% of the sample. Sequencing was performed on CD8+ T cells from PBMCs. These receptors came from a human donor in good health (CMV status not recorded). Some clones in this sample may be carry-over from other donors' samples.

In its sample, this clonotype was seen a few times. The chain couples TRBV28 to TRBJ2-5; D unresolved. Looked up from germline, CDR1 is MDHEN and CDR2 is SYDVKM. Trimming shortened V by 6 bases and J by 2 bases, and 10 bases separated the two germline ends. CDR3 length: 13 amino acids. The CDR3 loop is CASSRYLQETQYF. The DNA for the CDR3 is TGTGCCAGCAGCAGGTACCTTCAAGAGACCCAGTACTTC.

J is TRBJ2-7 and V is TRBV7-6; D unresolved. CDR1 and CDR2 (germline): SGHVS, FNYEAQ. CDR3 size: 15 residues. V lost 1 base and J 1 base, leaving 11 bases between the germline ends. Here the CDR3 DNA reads TGTGCCAGCAGCTTAGATATCGGGCAGTCCTACGAGCAGTACGTC. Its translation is CASSLDIGQSYEQYV.

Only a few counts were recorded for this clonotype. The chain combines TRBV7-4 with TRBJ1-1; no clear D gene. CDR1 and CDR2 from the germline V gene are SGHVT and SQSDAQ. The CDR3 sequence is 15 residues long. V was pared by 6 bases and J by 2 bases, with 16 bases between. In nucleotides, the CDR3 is TGTGCCAGCAGTCCCACCGACCGACACAACACTGAAGCTTTCTTT. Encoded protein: CASSPTDRHNTEAFF.

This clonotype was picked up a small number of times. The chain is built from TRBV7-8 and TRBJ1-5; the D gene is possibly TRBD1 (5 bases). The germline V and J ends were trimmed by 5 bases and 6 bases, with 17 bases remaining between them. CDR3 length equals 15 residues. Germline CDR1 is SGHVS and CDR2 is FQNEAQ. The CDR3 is CASSRVAGLGQPQHF. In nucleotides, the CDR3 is TGTGCCAGCAGCCGCGTGGCAGGGCTCGGTCAGCCCCAGCATTTT.

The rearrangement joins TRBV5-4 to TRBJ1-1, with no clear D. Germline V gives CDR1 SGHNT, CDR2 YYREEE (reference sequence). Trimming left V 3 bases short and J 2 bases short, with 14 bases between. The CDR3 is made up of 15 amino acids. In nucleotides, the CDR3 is TGTGCCAGCAGCTCGGAGCAGGCGGGAAACACTGAAGCTTTCTTT. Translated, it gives CASSSEQAGNTEAFF. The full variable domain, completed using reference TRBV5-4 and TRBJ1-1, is ETGVTQSPTHLIKTRGQQVTLRCSSQSGHNTVSWYQQALGQGPQFIFQYYREEENGRGNFPPRFSGLQFPNYSSELNVNALELDDSALYLCASSSEQAGNTEAFFGQGTRLTVV.

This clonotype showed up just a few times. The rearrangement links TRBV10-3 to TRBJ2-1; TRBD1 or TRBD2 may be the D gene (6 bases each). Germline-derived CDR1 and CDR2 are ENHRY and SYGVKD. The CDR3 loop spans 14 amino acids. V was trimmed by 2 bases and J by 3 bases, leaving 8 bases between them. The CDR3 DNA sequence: TGTGCCATCAGTGAGGAGGGGGGCTACAATGAGCAGTTCTTC. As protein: CAISEEGGYNEQFF.

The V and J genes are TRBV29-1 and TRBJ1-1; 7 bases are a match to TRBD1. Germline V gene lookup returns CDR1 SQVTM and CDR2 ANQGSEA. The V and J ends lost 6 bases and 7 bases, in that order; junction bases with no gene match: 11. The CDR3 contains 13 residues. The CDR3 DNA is TGCAGCGTCTCGGACAGGAGGAAGGGTGAAGCTTTCTTT. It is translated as CSVSDRRKGEAFF.

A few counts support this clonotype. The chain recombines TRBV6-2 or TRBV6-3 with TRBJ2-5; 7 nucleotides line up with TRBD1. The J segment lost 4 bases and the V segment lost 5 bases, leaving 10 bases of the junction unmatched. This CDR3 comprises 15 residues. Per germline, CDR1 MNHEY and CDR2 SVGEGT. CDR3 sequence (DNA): TGTGCCAGCAGTGACACGTGGACAGGCCCAGAGACCCAGTACTTC. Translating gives CASSDTWTGPETQYF.

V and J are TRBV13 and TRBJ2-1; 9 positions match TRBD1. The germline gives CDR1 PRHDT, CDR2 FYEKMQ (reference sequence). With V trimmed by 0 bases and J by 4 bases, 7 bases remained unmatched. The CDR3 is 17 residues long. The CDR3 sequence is CASSLGLTTGGYNEQFF. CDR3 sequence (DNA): TGTGCCAGCAGCTTAGGCCTAACGACAGGGGGGTACAATGAGCAGTTCTTC. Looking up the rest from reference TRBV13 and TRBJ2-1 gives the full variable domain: AAGVIQSPRHLIKEKRETATLKCYPIPRHDTVYWYQQGPGQDPQFLISFYEKMQSDKGSIPDRFSAQQFSDYHSELNMSSLELGDSALYFCASSLGLTTGGYNEQFFGPGTRLTVL.

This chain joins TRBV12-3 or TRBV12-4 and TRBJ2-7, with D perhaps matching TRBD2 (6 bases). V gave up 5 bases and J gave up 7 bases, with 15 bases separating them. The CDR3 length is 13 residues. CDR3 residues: CASSLVRGYEQYF. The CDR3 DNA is TGTGCCAGCAGTCTAGTGCGGGGTTATGAGCAGTACTTC.

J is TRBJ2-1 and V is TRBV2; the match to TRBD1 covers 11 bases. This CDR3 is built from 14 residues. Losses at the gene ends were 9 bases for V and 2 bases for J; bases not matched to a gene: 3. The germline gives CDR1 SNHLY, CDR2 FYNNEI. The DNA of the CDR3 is TGTGCCAGAACGGGACAGGGGGCCTACAATGAGCAGTTCTTC. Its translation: CARTGQGAYNEQFF.

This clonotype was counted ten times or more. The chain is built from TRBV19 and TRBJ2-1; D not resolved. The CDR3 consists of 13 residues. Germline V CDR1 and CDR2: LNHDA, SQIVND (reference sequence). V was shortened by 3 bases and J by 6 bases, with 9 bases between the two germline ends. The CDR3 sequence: CASSISLGNEQFF. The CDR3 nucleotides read TGTGCCAGTAGTATCTCTCTCGGCAATGAGCAGTTCTTC.

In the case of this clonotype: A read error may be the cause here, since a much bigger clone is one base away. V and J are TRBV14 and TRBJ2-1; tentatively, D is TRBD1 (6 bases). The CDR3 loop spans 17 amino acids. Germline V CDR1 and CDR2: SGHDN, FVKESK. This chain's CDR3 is CVSSHPYGQFSYNEQFF. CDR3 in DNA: TGTGTCAGCAGCCATCCCTATGGACAGTTCTCCTACAATGAGCAGTTCTTC.

The CDR3 loop is CASRPWSGEGNTQYF. The CDR3 DNA sequence: TGTGCCAGCAGGCCCTGGAGCGGGGAAGGGAATACGCAGTATTTT. The chain uses TRBV2 and TRBJ2-3, with TRBD2 identical over 7 bases. The V gene end was trimmed by 6 bases and the J gene end by 7 bases; junction bases not matched to a gene: 13. CDR1 and CDR2 from the germline V gene are SNHLY and FYNNEI. The CDR3 loop spans 15 amino acids.

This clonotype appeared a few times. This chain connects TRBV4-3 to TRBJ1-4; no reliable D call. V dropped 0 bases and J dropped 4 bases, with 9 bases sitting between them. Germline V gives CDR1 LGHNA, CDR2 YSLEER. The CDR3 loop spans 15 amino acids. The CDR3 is CASSQDRLSNEKLFF. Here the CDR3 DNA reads TGCGCCAGCAGCCAAGATCGGTTAAGTAATGAAAAACTGTTTTTT.

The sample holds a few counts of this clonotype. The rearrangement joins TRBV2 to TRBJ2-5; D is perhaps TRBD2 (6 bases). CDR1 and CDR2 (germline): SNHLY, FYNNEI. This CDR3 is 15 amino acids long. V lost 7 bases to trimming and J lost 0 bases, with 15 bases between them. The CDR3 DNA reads TGTGCCAGCACCGAGGAGGGACGGTACCAAGAGACCCAGTACTTC. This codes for CASTEEGRYQETQYF. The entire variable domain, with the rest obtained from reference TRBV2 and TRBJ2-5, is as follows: EPEVTQTPSHQVTQMGQEVILRCVPISNHLYFYWYRQILGQKVEFLVSFYNNEISEKSEIFDDQFSVERPDGSNFTLKIRSTKLEDSAMYFCASTEEGRYQETQYFGPGTRLLVL.

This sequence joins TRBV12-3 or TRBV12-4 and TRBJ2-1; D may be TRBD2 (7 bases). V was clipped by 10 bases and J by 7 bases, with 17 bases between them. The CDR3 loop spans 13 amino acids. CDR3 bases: TGTGCCACCTGGGAGGGGGGCGGGAATGAGCAGTTCTTC. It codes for CATWEGGGNEQFF.

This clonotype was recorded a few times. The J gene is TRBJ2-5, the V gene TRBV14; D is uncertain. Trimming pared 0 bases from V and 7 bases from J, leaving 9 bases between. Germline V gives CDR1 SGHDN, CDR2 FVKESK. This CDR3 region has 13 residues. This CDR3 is CASSQDDVGTQYF. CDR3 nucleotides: TGTGCCAGCAGCCAAGATGATGTAGGGACCCAGTACTTC.

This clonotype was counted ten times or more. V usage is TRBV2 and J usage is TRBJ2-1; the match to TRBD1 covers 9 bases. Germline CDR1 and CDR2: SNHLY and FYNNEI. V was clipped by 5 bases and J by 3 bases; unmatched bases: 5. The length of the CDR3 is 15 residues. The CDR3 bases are TGTGCCAGCAGTCCCGGGACAGGGTTCTACAATGAGCAGTTCTTC. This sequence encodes CASSPGTGFYNEQFF.

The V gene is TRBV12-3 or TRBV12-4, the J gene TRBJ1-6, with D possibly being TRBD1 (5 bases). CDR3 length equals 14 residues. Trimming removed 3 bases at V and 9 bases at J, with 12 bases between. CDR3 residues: CASSLGGPGSPLHF. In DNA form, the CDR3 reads TGTGCCAGCAGTTTGGGGGGTCCTGGTTCACCCCTCCACTTT.

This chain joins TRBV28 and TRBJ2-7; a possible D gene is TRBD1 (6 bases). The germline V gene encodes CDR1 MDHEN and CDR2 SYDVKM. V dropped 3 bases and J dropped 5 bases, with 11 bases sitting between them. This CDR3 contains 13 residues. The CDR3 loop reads CASSFPTGNEQYV. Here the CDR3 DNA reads TGTGCCAGCAGTTTTCCTACAGGGAACGAGCAGTACGTC.

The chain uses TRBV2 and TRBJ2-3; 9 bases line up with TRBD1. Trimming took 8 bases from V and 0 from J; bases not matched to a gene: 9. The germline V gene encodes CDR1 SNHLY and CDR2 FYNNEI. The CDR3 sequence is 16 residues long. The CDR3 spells CASGNPDRGSTDTQYF. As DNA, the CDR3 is TGTGCCAGCGGCAATCCCGACAGGGGGAGCACAGATACGCAGTATTTT.

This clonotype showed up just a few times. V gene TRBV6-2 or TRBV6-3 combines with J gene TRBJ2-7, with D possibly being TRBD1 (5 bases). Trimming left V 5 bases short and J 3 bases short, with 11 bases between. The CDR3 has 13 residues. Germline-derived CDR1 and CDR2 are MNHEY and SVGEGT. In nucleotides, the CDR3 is TGTGCCAGCAGTCCCGAGGACAACTACGAGCAGTACGTC. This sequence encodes CASSPEDNYEQYV.

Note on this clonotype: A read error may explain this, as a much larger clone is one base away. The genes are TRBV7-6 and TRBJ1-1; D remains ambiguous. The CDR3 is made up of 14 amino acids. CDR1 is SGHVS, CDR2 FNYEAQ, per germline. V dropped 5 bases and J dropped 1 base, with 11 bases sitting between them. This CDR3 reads CASSPRITNTEAFF. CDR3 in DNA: TGTGCCAGCAGCCCTCGTATAACGAACACTGAAGCTTTCTTT. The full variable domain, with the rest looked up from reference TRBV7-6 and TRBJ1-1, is GAGVSQSPRYKVTKRGQDVALRCDPISGHVSLYWYRQALGQGPEFLTYFNYEAQQDKSGLPNDRFSAERPEGSISTLTIQRTEQRDSAMYRCASSPRITNTEAFFGQGTRLTVV.

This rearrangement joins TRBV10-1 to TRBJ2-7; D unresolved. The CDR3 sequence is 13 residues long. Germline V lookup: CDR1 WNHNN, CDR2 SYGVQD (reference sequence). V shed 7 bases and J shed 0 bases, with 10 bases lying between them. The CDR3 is CASIRAASYEQYF. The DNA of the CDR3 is TGCGCCAGCATCCGGGCCGCCTCCTACGAGCAGTACTTC.

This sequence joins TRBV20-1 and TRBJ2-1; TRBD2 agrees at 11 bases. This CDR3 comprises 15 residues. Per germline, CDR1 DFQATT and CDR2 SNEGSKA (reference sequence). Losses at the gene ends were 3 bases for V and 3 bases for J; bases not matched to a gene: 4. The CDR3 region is CSASSSGGFYNEQFF. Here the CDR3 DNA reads TGCAGTGCTAGTTCTAGCGGGGGGTTCTACAATGAGCAGTTCTTC.